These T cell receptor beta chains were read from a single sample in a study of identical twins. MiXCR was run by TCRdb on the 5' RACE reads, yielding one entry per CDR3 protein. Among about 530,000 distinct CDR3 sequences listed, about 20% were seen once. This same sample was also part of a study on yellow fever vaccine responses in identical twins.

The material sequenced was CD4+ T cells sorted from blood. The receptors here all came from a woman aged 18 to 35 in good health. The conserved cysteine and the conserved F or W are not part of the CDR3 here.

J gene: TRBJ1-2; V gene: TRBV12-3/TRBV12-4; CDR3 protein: ASSSTEVYGYT
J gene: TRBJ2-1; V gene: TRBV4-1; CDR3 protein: ASSQVGKREWGSYNEQF
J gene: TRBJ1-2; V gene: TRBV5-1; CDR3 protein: ASSLGQGHYGYT
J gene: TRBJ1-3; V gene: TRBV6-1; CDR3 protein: ASGGQPNLSGNTIY
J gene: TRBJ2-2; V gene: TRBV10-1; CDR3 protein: ASSFSRGLESGELF
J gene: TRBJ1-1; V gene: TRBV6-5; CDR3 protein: ASRRQNTEAF
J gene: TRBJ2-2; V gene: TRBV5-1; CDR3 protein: ASSQDRVTSAGLF
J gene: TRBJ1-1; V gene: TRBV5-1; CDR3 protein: ASSFRQGVGSGTEAF
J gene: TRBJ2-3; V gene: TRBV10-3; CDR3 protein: ATTREDTQY
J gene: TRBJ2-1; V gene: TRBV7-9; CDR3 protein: ASSLVQAGLSDEQF
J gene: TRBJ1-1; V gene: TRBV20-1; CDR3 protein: SAREDRGRTEAF
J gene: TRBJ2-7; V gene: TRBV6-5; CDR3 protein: ASSYSSSSGPGY
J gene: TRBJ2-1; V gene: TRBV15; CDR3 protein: ATSRDTPWAAGNNEQF
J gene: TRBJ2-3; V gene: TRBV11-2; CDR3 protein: ASSQQVSSTDTQY
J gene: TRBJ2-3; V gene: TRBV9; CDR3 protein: ASSVRERGLDTQY
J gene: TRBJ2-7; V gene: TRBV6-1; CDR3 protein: ASSVPQGGSYEQY
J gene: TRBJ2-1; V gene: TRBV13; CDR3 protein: ASSHWTPLGDNEQF
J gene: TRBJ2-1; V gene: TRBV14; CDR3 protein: ASSQVRHEQF
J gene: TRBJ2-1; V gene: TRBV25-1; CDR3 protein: ASSGWGLDEQF
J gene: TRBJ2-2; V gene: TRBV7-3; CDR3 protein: ASSLGGDADTGELF
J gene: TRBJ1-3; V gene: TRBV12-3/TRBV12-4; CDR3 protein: ATRDRVGNTIY
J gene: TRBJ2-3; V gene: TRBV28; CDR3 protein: ASSFTGLHTDTQY
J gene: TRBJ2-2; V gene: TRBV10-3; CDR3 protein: AIKGLANTGELF
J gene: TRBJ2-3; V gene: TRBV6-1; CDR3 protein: ASSQPPGFGTDTQY
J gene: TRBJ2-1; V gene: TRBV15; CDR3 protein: ATSRDGPYNEQF
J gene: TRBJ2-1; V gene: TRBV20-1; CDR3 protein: SAQTFSPYNEQF
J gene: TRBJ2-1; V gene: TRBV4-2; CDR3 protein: ASSQDQGLNEQF
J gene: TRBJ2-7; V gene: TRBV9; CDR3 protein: ASSVSAGAGYEQY
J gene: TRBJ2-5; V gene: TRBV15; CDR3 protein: AASSSRETQY
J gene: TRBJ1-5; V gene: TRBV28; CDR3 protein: ASSITQQGSGQPQH
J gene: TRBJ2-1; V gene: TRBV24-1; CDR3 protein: ATSDFFAGSSYNEQF
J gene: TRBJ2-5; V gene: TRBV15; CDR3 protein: ATSTGTGGVWQETQY
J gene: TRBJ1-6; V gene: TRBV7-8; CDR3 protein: ASSPSTGANSPLH
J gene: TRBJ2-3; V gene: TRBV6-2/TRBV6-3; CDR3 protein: ASSYSGLRTDTQY
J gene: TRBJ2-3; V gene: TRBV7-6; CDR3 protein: ASSPHVSDTQY
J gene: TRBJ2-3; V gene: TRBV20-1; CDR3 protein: SAADTITDTQY
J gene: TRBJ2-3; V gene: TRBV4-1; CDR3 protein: ASSHRRQLSTDTQY
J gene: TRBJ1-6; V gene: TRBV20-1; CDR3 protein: SARATGDSPLH
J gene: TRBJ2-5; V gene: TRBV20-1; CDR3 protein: SARRDSKETQY
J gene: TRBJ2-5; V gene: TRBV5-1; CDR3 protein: ASSIGTTVKETQY
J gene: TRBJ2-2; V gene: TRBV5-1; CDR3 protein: ASTLSNTGELF
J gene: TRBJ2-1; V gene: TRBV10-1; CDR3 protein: ASSDWGPQNRNEQF
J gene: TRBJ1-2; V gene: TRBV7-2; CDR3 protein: ASSSPGTGNGYT
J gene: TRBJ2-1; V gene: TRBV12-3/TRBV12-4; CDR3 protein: ASSWAGGGPYNEQF
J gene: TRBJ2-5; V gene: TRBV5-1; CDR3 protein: ASSQWGQRLQETQY
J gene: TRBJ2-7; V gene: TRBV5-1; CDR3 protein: ASRTTGTDSYEQY